These T cell receptor beta chains were read from a single sample in a study of T cell repertoires in cytomegalovirus infection. These receptors have no identified antigens. From the reads, TCRdb called clonotypes with MiXCR, one entry per CDR3 protein. The sample carries some 920,000 distinct CDR3 sequences, approximately 32% recorded once. The specimen comprised cultured CD8+ T cells from PBMCs, sampled from culture after CMV antigen stimulation. These receptor sequences come from a human donor in good health (CMV status not recorded). Some clones in this sample may be carry-over from other donors' samples. Both conserved end residues are part of each CDR3.

v_call cdr3_length cdr3_aa
TRBV6-5 16 CASSQGRVSGTGELFF
TRBV6-1 14 CASSEGPGSNEQFF
TRBV9 15 CASSSWDGSNSPLHF
TRBV20-1 15 CSAPGTEIMNTEAFF
TRBV19 16 CASSATYYDSNQPQHF
TRBV19 17 CASSINRDLKAKNIQYF
TRBV5-1 15 CASRLWGDSGNTIYF
TRBV9 16 CASTLAGGQITDTQYF
TRBV29-1 13 CSVEVGGVYGYTF
TRBV7-3 19 CASSLMRLGRSSGANVLTF
TRBV6-6 14 CASSYPDPNTEAFF
TRBV29-1 16 CSVGSGGARGTGELFF
TRBV4-1 15 CASSQDATGYSPLHF
TRBV4-2 17 CASSQDGGLAGFETQYF
TRBV7-9 14 CASSLPVDGYGYTF
TRBV7-9 15 CASSSGDSTNEKLFF
TRBV28 17 CASSTGVPIGGNQPQHF
TRBV7-8 16 CASSLGRAGGTGELFF
TRBV6-1 15 CASSELAGDTDTQYF
TRBV12-3/TRBV12-4 12 CASSGPEETQYF
TRBV10-1 16 CARDPLTGPSTDTQYF
TRBV12-3/TRBV12-4 16 CASSLGGGHSNQPQHF
TRBV7-9 16 CASSLAGLSTNEKLFF
TRBV6-1 14 CASSYLSSGNEQFF
TRBV7-6 15 CASSLGQGPPYEQYF
TRBV7-6 14 CASSLVPGDDEAFF
TRBV6-1 14 CASSEGLATYEQYF
TRBV4-3 17 CASSQDGTGGNEETQYF
TRBV6-6 13 CASSYKGFDEQFF
TRBV27 14 CASSSRGANSPLHF
TRBV20-1 8 CSAGEAFF
TRBV6-6 14 CASSYAEGDTEAFF
TRBV12-3/TRBV12-4 20 CASSLVFGGDGILSNQPQHF
TRBV20-1 15 CSARDRRSSTGELFF
TRBV6-1 14 CASSEGLKFTEAFF
TRBV5-4 14 CASSPGDASYEQYF
TRBV11-2 12 CASSPHINEQFF
TRBV12-3/TRBV12-4 17 CASSSTGAVATNEKLFF
TRBV7-2 13 CASSYGQPNEQYF
TRBV12-3/TRBV12-4 14 CASSLQESDEKLFF
TRBV28 18 CASSFDSQTVSRSYGYTF
TRBV25-1 15 CASSPQAGEYNEQFF
TRBV7-8 15 CASSLLEGNQDTQYF
TRBV6-2/TRBV6-3 14 CASRELLSPYEQYF
TRBV2 17 CASSSFLLAGDDNEQFF
TRBV7-9 19 CASIPSSGLSPNSNQPQHF
TRBV3-1 17 CASSQGVETSYYNEQFF
TRBV6-2/TRBV6-3 14 CASTDRGRGYEQYF
TRBV20-1 13 CSASDRENTEAFF
TRBV7-9 17 CASSSSSPTGYNYGYTF
TRBV10-3 15 CAISESTDSTDTQYF
TRBV4-1 14 CASSPSRDRGQQFF
TRBV4-3 16 CASSQDLEQGYPPLHF
TRBV2 16 CASRDPSGGAQETQYF
TRBV12-3/TRBV12-4 16 CASSLTGPKAGNEQFF
TRBV6-1 18 CANSYDRKKGFQNTEAFF
TRBV7-6 16 CASSPRKGGGQETQYF
TRBV7-2 11 CASGVRAGYTF
TRBV6-1 16 CASSRQEYRPGNTIYF